This entry concerns a single T cell receptor beta chain. Its specificity is not known. The sample is drawn from a study of a mutant IDH1 vaccine in newly diagnosed glioma. Across the study: Earlier care involved radiotherapy, temozolomide, or both, and the majority received both. The V12 visit happened in week 35, and the V13 visit happened in week 47. Study-level findings and limits: Altogether, approximately 93% of patients exhibited vaccine-induced immune responses.

Described time point: week 35, safety follow-up. Each vaccine dose was 300 ug of mutant IDH1 20-mer peptide, with topical imiquimod. Across weeks 1, 3, 5, 7, 11, 15, 19 and 23, patients received a vaccination each time, eight in all. Trimming took 0 bases from V and 3 from J, leaving 5 bases between them. The CDR3 runs 13 residues. The germline V gene encodes CDR1 ENHRY and CDR2 SYGVKD. Clones were sequenced by immunoSEQ multiplex PCR, and TCRdb holds only the in-frame ones, with some missing. The table shows about 64,000 clones, with 74% occurring only once. This TCR was sampled from a man in his fifties or sixties with glioma. The chain combines TRBV10-3 with TRBJ2-5; D is ambiguous. This sample comprised PBMCs, obtained from a glioma patient whose treatment included an IDH1 peptide vaccine. The CDR3 DNA is TGTGCCATCAGTGAGTCAACAGAAGAGACCCAGTACTTC. It encodes CAISESTEETQYF.